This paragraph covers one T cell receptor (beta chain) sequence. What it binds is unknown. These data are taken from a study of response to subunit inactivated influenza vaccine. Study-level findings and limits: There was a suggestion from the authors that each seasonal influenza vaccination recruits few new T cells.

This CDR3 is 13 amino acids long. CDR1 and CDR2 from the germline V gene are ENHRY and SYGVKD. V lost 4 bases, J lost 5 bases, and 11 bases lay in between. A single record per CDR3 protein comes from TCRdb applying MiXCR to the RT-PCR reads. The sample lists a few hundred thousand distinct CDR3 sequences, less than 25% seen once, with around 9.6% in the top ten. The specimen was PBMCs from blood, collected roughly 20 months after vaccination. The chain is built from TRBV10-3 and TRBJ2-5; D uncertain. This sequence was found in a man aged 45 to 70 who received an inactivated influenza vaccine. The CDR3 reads CAISAGVGETQYF. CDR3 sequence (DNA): TGTGCCATCAGTGCAGGCGTTGGGGAGACCCAGTACTTC.